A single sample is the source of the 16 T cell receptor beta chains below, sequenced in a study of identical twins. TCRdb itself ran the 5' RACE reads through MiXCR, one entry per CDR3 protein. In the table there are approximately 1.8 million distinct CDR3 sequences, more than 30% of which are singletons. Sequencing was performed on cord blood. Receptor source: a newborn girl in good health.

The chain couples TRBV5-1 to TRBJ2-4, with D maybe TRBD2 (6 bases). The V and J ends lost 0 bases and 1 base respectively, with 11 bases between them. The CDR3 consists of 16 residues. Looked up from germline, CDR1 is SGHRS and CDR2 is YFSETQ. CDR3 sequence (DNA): TGCGCCAGCAGCTTGGATCTAGCGCGGGCCAAAAACATTCAGTACTTC. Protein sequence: CASSLDLARAKNIQYF.

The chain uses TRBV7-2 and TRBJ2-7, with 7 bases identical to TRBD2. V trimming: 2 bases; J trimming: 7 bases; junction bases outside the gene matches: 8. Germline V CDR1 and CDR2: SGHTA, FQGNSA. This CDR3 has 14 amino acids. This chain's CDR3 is CASSLRTSRSEQYF. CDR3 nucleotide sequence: TGTGCCAGCAGCTTAAGGACTAGTCGATCTGAGCAGTACTTC. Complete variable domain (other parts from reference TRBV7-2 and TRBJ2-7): GAGVSQSPSNKVTEKGKDVELRCDPISGHTALYWYRQSLGQGLEFLIYFQGNSAPDKSGLPSDRFSAERTGGSVSTLTIQRTQQEDSAVYLCASSLRTSRSEQYFGPGTRLTVT.

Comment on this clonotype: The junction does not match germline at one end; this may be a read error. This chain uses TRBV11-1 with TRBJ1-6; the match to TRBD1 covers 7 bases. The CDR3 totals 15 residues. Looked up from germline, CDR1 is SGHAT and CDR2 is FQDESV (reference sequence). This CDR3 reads CAGSFGTEWNSPLHF. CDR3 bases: TGTGCCGGCAGCTTCGGGACAGAATGGAATTCACCCCTCCACTTT. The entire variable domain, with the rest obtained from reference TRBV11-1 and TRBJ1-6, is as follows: EAEVAQSPRYKITEKSQAVAFWCDPISGHATLYWYRQILGQGPELLVQFQDESVVDDSQLPKDRFSAERLKGVDSTLKIQPAELGDSAMYLCAGSFGTEWNSPLHFGNGTRLTVT.

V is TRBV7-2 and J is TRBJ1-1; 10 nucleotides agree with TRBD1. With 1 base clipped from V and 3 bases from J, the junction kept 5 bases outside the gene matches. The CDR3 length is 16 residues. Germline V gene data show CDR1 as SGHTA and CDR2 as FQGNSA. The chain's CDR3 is CASSLGGTGAHTEAFF. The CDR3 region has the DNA TGTGCCAGCAGCTTAGGAGGGACAGGGGCACACACTGAAGCTTTCTTT.

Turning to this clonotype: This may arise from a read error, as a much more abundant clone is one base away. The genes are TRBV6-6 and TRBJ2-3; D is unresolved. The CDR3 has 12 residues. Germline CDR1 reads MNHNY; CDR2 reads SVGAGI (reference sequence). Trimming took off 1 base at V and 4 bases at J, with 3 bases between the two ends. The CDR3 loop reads CASSYWADTQYF. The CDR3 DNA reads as TGTGCCAGCAGTTACTGGGCAGATACGCAGTATTTT.

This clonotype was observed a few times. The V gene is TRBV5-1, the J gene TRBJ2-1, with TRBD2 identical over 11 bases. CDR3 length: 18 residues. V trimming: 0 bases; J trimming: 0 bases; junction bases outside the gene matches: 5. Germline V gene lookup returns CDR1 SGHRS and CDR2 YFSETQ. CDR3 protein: CASSLAMTSGISYNEQFF. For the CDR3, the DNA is TGCGCCAGCAGCTTGGCCATGACTAGCGGGATCTCCTACAATGAGCAGTTCTTC.

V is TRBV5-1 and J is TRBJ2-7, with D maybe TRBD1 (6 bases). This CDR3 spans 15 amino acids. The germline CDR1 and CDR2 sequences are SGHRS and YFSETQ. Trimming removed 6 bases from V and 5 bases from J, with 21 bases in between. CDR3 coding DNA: TGCGCCAGCACCGAAGCCCTTCACAGGGACCACGAGCAGTACTTC. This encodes CASTEALHRDHEQYF.

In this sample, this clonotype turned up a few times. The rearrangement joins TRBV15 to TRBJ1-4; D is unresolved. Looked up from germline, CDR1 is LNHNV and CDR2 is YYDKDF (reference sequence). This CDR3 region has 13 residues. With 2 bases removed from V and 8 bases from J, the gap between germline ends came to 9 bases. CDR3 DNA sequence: TGTGCCACCAGCAGACCCGGGTCGGAAAAACTGTTTTTT. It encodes CATSRPGSEKLFF.

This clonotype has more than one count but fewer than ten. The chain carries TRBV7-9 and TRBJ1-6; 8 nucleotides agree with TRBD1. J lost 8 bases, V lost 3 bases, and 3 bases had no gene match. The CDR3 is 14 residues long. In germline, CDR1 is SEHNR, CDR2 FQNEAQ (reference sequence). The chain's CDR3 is CASSFLTGDSPLHF. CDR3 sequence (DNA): TGTGCCAGCAGCTTTTTGACAGGGGATTCACCCCTCCACTTT.

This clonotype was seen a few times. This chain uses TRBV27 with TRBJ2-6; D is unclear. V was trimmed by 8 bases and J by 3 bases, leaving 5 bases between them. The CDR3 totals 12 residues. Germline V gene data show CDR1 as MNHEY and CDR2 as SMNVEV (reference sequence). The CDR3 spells CASGNGANVLTF. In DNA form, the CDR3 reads TGTGCCAGCGGAAATGGGGCCAACGTCCTGACTTTC.

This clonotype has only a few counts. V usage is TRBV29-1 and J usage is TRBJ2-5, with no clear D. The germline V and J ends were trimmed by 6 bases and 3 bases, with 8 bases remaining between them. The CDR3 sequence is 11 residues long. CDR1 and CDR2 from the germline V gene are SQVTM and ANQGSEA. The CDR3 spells CSVTPKETQYF. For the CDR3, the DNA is TGCAGCGTGACCCCAAAAGAGACCCAGTACTTC.

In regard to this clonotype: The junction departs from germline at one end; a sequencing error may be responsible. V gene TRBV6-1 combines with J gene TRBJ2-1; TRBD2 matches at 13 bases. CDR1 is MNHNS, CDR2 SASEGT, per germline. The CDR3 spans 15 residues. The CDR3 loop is CASSLGTSGINEHFF. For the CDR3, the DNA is TGTGCCAGCAGCTTAGGGACTAGCGGGATAAATGAGCACTTCTTC.

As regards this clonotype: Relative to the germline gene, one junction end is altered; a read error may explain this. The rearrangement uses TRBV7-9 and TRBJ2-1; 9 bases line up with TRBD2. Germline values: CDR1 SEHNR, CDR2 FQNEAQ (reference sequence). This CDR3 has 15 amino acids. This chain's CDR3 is CASSVVLAGDNEQVF. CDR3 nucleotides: TGTGCCAGCAGCGTAGTCTTAGCGGGAGACAATGAGCAGGTCTTC.

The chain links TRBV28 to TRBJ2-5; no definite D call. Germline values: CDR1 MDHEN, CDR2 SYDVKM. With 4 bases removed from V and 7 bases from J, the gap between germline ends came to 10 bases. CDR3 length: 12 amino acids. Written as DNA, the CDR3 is TGTGCCAGCAGTTCCGGGTGGGGGACCCAGTACTTC. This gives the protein CASSSGWGTQYF.

The CDR3 DNA is TGTGCCAGCAGCCATAGCGGTAGGGTCTACGAGCAGTACTTC. Its translation is CASSHSGRVYEQYF. The V and J genes are TRBV4-2 and TRBJ2-4, with D possibly TRBD2 on 6 matching bases. The better agreement between TRBJ2-7 and the DNA end casts doubt on the J call. The germline CDR1 and CDR2 sequences are LGHNA and YNFKEQ. This CDR3 spans 14 amino acids.

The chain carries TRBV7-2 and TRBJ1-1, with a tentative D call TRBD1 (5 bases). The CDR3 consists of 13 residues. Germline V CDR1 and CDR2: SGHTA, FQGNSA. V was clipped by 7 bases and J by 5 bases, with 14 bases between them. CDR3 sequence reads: CASIRRGGTEAFF. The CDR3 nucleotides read TGTGCCAGCATCCGACGGGGGGGTACTGAAGCTTTCTTT.